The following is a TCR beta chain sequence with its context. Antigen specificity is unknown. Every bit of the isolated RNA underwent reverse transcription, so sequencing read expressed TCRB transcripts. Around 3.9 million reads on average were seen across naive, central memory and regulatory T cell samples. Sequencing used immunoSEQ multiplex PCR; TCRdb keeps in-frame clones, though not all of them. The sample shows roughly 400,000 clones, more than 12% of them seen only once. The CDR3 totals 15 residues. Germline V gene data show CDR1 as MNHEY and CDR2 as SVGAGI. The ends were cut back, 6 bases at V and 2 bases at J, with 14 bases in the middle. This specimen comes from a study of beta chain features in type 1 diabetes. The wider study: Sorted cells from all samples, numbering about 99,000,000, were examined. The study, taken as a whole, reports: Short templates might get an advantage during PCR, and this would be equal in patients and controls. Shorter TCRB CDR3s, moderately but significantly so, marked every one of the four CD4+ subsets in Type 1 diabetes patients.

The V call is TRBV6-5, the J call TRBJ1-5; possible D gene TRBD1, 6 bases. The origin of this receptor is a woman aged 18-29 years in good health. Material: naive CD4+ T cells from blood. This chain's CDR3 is CASSPGEGGNQPQHF. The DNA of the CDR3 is TGTGCCAGCAGCCCAGGGGAAGGGGGCAATCAGCCCCAGCATTTT.